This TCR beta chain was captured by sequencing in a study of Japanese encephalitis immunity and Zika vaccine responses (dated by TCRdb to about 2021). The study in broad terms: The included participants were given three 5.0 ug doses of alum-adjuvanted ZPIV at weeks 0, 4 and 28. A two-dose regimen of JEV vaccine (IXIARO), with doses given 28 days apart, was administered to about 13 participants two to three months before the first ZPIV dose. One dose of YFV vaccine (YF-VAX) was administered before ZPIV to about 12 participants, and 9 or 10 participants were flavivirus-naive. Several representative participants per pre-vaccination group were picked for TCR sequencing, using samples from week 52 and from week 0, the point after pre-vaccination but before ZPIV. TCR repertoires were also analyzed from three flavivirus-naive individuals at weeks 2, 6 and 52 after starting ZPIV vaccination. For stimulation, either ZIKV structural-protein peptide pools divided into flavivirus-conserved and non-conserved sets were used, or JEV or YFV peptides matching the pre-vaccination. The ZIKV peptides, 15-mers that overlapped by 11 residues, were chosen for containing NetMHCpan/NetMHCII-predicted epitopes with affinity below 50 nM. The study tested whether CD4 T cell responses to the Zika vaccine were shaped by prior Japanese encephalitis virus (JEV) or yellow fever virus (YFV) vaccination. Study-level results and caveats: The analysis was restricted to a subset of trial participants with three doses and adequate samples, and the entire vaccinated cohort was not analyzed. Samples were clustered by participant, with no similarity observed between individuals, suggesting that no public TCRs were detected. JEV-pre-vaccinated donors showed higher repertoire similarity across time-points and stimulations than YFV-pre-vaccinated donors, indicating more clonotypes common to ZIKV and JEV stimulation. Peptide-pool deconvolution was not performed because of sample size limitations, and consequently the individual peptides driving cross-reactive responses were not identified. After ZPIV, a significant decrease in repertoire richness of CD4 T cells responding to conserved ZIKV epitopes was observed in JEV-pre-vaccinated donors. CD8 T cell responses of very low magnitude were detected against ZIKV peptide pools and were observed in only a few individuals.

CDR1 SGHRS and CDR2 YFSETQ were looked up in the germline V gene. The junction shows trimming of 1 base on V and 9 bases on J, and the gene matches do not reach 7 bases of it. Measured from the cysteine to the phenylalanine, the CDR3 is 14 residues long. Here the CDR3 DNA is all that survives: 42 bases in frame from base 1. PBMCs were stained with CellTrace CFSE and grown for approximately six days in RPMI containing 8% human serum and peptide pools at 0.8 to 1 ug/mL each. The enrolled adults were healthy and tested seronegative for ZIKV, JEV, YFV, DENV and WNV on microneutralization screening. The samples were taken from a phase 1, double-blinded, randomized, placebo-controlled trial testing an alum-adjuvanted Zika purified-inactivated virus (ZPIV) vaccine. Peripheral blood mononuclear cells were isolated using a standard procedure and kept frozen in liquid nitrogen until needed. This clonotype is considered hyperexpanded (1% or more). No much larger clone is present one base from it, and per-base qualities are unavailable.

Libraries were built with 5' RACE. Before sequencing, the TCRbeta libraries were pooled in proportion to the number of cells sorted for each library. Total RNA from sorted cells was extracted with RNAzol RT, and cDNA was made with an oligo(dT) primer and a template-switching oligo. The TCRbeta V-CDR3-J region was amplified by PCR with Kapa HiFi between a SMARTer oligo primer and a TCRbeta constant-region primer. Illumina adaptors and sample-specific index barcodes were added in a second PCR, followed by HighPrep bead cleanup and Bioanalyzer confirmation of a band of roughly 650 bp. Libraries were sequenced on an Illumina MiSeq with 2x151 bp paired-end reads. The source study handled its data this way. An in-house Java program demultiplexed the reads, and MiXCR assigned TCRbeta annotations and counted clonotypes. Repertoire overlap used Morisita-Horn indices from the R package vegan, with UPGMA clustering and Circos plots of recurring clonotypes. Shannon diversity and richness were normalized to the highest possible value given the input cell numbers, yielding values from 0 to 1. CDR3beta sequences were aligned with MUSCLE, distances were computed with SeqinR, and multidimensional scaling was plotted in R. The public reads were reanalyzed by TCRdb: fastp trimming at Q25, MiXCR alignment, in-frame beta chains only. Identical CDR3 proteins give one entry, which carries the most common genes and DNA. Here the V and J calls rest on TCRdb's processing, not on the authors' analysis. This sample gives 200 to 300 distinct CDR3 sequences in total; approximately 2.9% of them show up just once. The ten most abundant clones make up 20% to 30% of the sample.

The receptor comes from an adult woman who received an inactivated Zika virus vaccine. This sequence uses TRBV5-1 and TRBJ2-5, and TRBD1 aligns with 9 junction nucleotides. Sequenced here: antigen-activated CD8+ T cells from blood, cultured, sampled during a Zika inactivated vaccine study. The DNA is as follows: TGCGCCAGCAGCTTGAGCACAGGGGGCCTACCCCAGTACTTC. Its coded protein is CASSLSTGGLPQYF.